These 8 T cell receptor beta chains share one sample of origin, sequenced in a study of T cells in severe cutaneous drug reactions. The patients sequenced had a carbamazepine-induced Stevens-Johnson syndrome or toxic epidermal necrolysis reaction. Bulk and single-cell libraries used iRepertoire multiplex PCR with TCR subtype-specific primers. TCRdb reprocessed the multiplex PCR reads, with one entry per CDR3 protein and no DNA. Across 1,000 to 1,500 distinct CDR3 sequences, the top ten clones capture over 15% of the sample. The sample was cells from a skin blister. These receptors were collected from a human donor with Stevens-Johnson syndrome, a severe cutaneous drug reaction.

CDR3 sequence: CASSARTGGYYEQYF. The J gene is TRBJ2-7, the V gene TRBV11-1; with no DNA, the TCRdb D assignment of TRBD1 cannot be verified. The CDR3 extends over 15 amino acids. Germline loops: CDR1 SGHAT, CDR2 FQDESV (reference sequence).

This clonotype is labeled medium-sized based on frequency. The CDR3 sequence is CSARDQTVRSPLHF. The chain combines TRBV20-1 with TRBJ1-6. Germline-derived CDR1 and CDR2 are DFQATT and SNEGSKA (reference sequence). The CDR3 runs 14 residues.

This chain links TRBV5-5 with TRBJ1-1. This CDR3 region has 15 residues. Germline-derived CDR1 and CDR2 are SGHKS and YYEKEE (reference sequence). CDR3 in amino acids: CASSLGWVGETEAFF.

This sequence joins TRBV5-6 and TRBJ2-1; TCRdb's D gene call, TRBD2, goes unchecked for lack of DNA. Germline CDR1 reads SGHDT; CDR2 reads YYEEEE. The CDR3 has 16 residues. This chain's CDR3 is CASSPGTPSPYNEQFF.

This clonotype registers medium-sized by frequency. This rearrangement joins TRBV6-5 to TRBJ1-5. The length of the CDR3 is 16 residues. Germline V gene lookup returns CDR1 MNHEY and CDR2 SVGAGI. The CDR3 sequence is CASRPLGGNSNQPQHF.

Measured by frequency, this clonotype is large. This chain joins TRBV6-1 and TRBJ2-3; without DNA, the TCRdb call of TRBD1 cannot be checked. The CDR3 is 14 amino acids. CDR1 and CDR2 from the germline V gene are MNHNS and SASEGT. CDR3 region: CASTVNRGHNTQYF.

This clonotype ranks as medium-sized in terms of frequency. The V gene is TRBV20-1, the J gene TRBJ2-5; the TRBD2 assignment by TCRdb is unverifiable without DNA. Germline V gene lookup returns CDR1 DFQATT and CDR2 SNEGSKA (reference sequence). This CDR3 is built from 15 residues. Here the CDR3 reads CSALIAGGPTETQYF.

Frequency places this clonotype as large. The chain couples TRBV19 to TRBJ1-1. CDR1 is LNHDA, CDR2 SQIVND, per germline (reference sequence). The CDR3 contains 13 residues. CDR3 sequence reads: CASSINLNSEAFF. Full variable domain (outside the CDR3, taken from reference TRBV19 and TRBJ1-1): DGGITQSPKYLFRKEGQNVTLSCEQNLNHDAMYWYRQDPGQGLRLIYYSQIVNDFQKGDIAEGYSVSREKKESFPLTVTSAQKNPTAFYLCASSINLNSEAFFGQGTRLTVV.